This TCR beta chain was captured in a study of response to subunit inactivated influenza vaccine. From germline, CDR1 is SGHAT and CDR2 FQNNGV. This CDR3 region has 12 residues. V lost 4 bases to trimming and J lost 4 bases, with 7 bases between them. TCRdb redid the calling of the RT-PCR reads with MiXCR, one entry per CDR3 protein. The sample carries a few hundred thousand distinct CDR3 sequences, more than 9% recorded once. In the case of this clonotype: Its antigen is as yet unknown.

Points from the study as a whole: Seasonal influenza vaccination, on each occasion, was suggested by the authors to recruit few new T cells.

The J gene is TRBJ2-5, the V gene TRBV11-2, with unresolved D. This TCR was recovered from a man aged 45-65 years who received an inactivated influenza vaccine. The input for sequencing was non-naive T cells sorted from PBMCs, taken 14 to 15 days before vaccination. CDR3 loop: CASSSNGETQYF. CDR3 coding DNA: TGTGCCAGCAGCTCCAACGGAGAGACCCAGTACTTC.